This passage covers 20 T cell receptor beta chains from one sample sequenced in a study of cytomegalovirus exposure and HLA in healthy donors. The study ran its PCR with 60 Vbeta and 13 Jbeta primers. TCRdb's table, derived via immunoSEQ multiplex PCR, lists solely in-frame clones and lacks some. The sample carries some 180,000 clones, about 83% recorded once. Source material: PBMCs. The receptors here all came from a female donor in good health and CMV-seronegative.

The V gene is TRBV6-1, the J gene TRBJ1-5, with D tentatively TRBD1 (5 bases). This CDR3 contains 15 residues. Trimming removed 7 bases at V and 2 bases at J, with 15 bases between. CDR1 and CDR2 from the germline V gene are MNHNS and SASEGT. This CDR3 reads CASTIGGVGNQPQHF. The CDR3 DNA is TGTGCCAGCACTATCGGGGGGGTGGGCAATCAGCCCCAGCATTTT.

The J gene is TRBJ1-1, the V gene TRBV5-5, with 10 bases identical to TRBD1. V lost 0 bases, J lost 5 bases, and 4 bases stayed unmatched. Germline assignment: CDR1 SGHKS and CDR2 YYEKEE (reference sequence). This CDR3 is 15 amino acids long. This CDR3 is CASSLEDRGWTEAFF. The CDR3 DNA sequence: TGTGCCAGCAGCTTGGAGGACAGGGGGTGGACTGAAGCTTTCTTT.

As for this clone: The junction does not match germline at one end; this may be a read error. The chain uses TRBV7-7 and TRBJ2-3; possibly TRBD1 for D (5 bases). Germline assignment: CDR1 SSHAT and CDR2 FNYEAQ (reference sequence). CDR3 size: 13 residues. This CDR3 is CASSLRVSDTQYF. The CDR3 nucleotides are TGTGCTAGCAGCCTCAGGGTTTCAGATACGCAGTATTTT.

The chain has TRBV9 and TRBJ2-7, with D possibly matching TRBD1 (6 bases). The CDR3 runs 15 residues. Trimming pared 4 bases from V and 2 bases from J, leaving 16 bases between. Germline V gene data show CDR1 as SGDLS and CDR2 as YYNGEE. As DNA, the CDR3 is TGTGCCAGCAGCCCCCGCCCGCAGGGGCCCTACGAGCAGTACTTC. Its protein is CASSPRPQGPYEQYF.

By sample fraction, this clone is medium-sized. CDR3 coding DNA: TGTGCCATCAGTGAGTCGGGACTAGCGGGAGAATTCTCCTACGAGCAGTACTTC. The encoded protein is CAISESGLAGEFSYEQYF. The J gene is TRBJ2-7, the V gene TRBV10-3; TRBD2 matches at 14 bases. Losses at the gene ends were 0 bases for V and 0 bases for J; bases not matched to a gene: 4. Germline V lookup: CDR1 ENHRY, CDR2 SYGVKD. The CDR3 consists of 18 residues.

This clone appeared a few times. The chain has TRBV7-2 and TRBJ2-3, with 8 bases that match TRBD2. V dropped 4 bases and J dropped 1; count of bases not matched to a gene: 4. This CDR3 region has 15 residues. The V gene's germline CDR1 is SGHTA and CDR2 FQGNSA. This chain's CDR3 is CASSSSGGRTDTQYF. The CDR3 coding sequence is TGTGCCAGCAGCTCCAGCGGGGGCCGCACAGATACGCAGTATTTT.

The CDR3 is CASSTGDRGPSEQYF. CDR3 DNA: TGTGCCAGCAGCACCGGTGACAGGGGACCTAGTGAGCAGTACTTC. The chain carries TRBV6-1 and TRBJ2-7; 8 bases are a match to TRBD1. Per germline, CDR1 MNHNS and CDR2 SASEGT. This CDR3 has 15 residues. V lost 6 bases to trimming and J lost 7 bases; unmatched junction nucleotides: 14.

A single count supports this clone. The CDR3 reads CASSRPGLAGGLAYEQYF. In DNA, the CDR3 is TGTGCCAGCAGTCGACCGGGACTAGCGGGGGGCCTAGCCTACGAGCAGTACTTC. This chain links TRBV27 with TRBJ2-7; 15 bases match TRBD2. Germline CDR1 and CDR2: MNHEY and SMNVEV (reference sequence). V lost 5 bases to trimming and J lost 2 bases; unmatched junction nucleotides: 10. The CDR3 has 18 amino acids.

The chain is built from TRBV27 and TRBJ2-4; possibly TRBD2 for D (6 bases). V was trimmed by 6 bases and J by 10 bases, leaving 13 bases between them. The length of the CDR3 is 12 residues. The germline V gene encodes CDR1 MNHEY and CDR2 SMNVEV (reference sequence). CDR3: CASSQTGGIQYF. As DNA, the CDR3 is TGTGCCAGCAGCCAGACCGGGGGAATTCAGTACTTC.

This clone has only one observation. CDR3 DNA: TGTGCCATCAGGGAACCGGGACAGGGGGACAATGAGCAGTTCTTC. Its translation is CAIREPGQGDNEQFF. The chain joins TRBV10-3 to TRBJ2-1, with TRBD1 matching over 11 bases. The junction had 6 bases not matched to a gene; V was cut back by 6 bases and J by 5 bases. The CDR3 runs to 15 residues. Germline values: CDR1 ENHRY, CDR2 SYGVKD.

The chain joins TRBV5-1 to TRBJ2-2; TRBD1 aligns across 7 bases. The J segment lost 5 bases and the V segment lost 5 bases, leaving 9 bases of the junction unmatched. From germline, CDR1 is SGHRS and CDR2 YFSETQ. The CDR3 totals 15 residues. The CDR3 region is CASRTGAPGTGELFF. The CDR3 DNA reads TGCGCCAGCAGAACAGGGGCGCCGGGAACCGGGGAGCTGTTTTTT.

J is TRBJ2-1 and V is TRBV11-3, with TRBD2 identical over 13 bases. CDR3 length: 20 amino acids. Germline V gene lookup returns CDR1 SGHNT and CDR2 YENEEA. Losses at the gene ends were 3 bases for V and 0 bases for J; bases not matched to a gene: 11. The chain's CDR3 is CASSLSQGLAGAISYNEQFF. The CDR3 coding sequence is TGTGCCAGCAGCTTGTCCCAAGGACTAGCGGGGGCCATCTCCTACAATGAGCAGTTCTTC.

The rearrangement links TRBV10-3 to TRBJ1-2; 7 bases are a match to TRBD1. Germline-derived CDR1 and CDR2 are ENHRY and SYGVKD. V trimming: 5 bases; J trimming: 3 bases; junction bases outside the gene matches: 6. The CDR3 covers 14 residues. CDR3 bases: TGTGCCATCAGTAGAGCCGGGACAGACTATGGCTACACCTTC. It translates to CAISRAGTDYGYTF.

The rearrangement links TRBV11-3 to TRBJ2-5, with 8 nucleotides matching TRBD2. V was clipped by 5 bases and J by 5 bases; unmatched bases: 4. Per the germline V gene, CDR1 is SGHNT and CDR2 is YENEEA. This CDR3 is built from 13 residues. The CDR3 reads CASSPGGSETQYF. DNA of the CDR3: TGTGCCAGCAGCCCGGGGGGGAGTGAGACCCAGTACTTC.

This sequence joins TRBV29-1 and TRBJ1-1; D perhaps matches TRBD1 (6 bases). The CDR3 consists of 13 residues. Deletions cut 4 bases from V and 7 bases from J, with 16 bases between. CDR1 SQVTM and CDR2 ANQGSEA come from the germline V gene. The CDR3 sequence is CSVGDMSGGEAFF. CDR3 in DNA: TGCAGCGTTGGGGACATGTCGGGTGGTGAAGCTTTCTTT.

The chain links TRBV19 to TRBJ2-2; possible D gene TRBD2, 6 bases. CDR3 length: 14 residues. Trimming shortened V by 5 bases and J by 7 bases, and 14 bases separated the two germline ends. Germline CDR1 LNHDA, CDR2 SQIVND (reference sequence). CDR3 loop: CASSVLGGGGELFF. CDR3 nucleotide sequence: TGTGCCAGTAGTGTTTTGGGGGGAGGCGGGGAGCTGTTTTTT.

The chain carries TRBV5-4 and TRBJ2-5, with 11 positions matching TRBD2. The better agreement between TRBJ2-7 and the DNA end casts doubt on the J call. The CDR3 has 15 amino acids. In germline, CDR1 is SGHNT, CDR2 YYREEE (reference sequence). The DNA of the CDR3 is TGTGCCAGCAGCCCCGGGACTAGCGGTGGCTACGAGCAGTACTTC. Residues: CASSPGTSGGYEQYF.

The chain is built from TRBV9 and TRBJ2-6, with D possibly TRBD2 on 7 matching bases. V lost 1 base and J lost 0, with 8 bases in between. CDR1 is SGDLS and CDR2 is YYNGEE in the germline V gene. This CDR3 contains 16 residues. The CDR3 protein is CASSVRGASGANVLTF. CDR3 bases: TGTGCCAGCAGCGTACGGGGGGCCTCTGGGGCCAACGTCCTGACTTTC. Drawing the rest from reference TRBV9 and TRBJ2-6, the complete variable domain is DSGVTQTPKHLITATGQRVTLRCSPRSGDLSVYWYQQSLDQGLQFLIQYYNGEERAKGNILERFSAQQFPDLHSELNLSSLELGDSALYFCASSVRGASGANVLTFGAGSRLTVL.

This chain connects TRBV12-2 to TRBJ2-2; TRBD2 is the table's D call, not checked against the DNA. TRBV12-2 is a known pseudogene. This CDR3 region has 19 residues. CDR3 sequence: CASRYTPYPLAGAIGELFF. CDR3 bases: TGTGCAAGTCGCTACACACCGTATCCGCTAGCGGGAGCAATCGGGGAGCTGTTTTTT.

This clone was recorded a few times. The chain combines TRBV5-1 with TRBJ2-1; 9 bases agree with TRBD1. This CDR3 comprises 15 residues. The germline V gene encodes CDR1 SGHRS and CDR2 YFSETQ. V was pared by 2 bases and J by 3 bases, with 3 bases of the junction left unmatched. CDR3 sequence: CASSFGQGIYNEQFF. CDR3 nucleotides: TGCGCCAGCAGCTTTGGACAGGGGATCTACAATGAGCAGTTCTTC.